The rows below give T cell receptor beta chains drawn from one sample of a study of blood T cell repertoires in COVID-19. Profiling relied on immunoSEQ multiplex PCR, and the TCRdb table lists in-frame clones only, not all of them. The sample holds 62,000 or so clones, about 88% seen once. Sequencing was performed on peripheral blood. The source is a human donor in a cohort sampled during active COVID-19. CDR3s include the opening cysteine and the closing phenylalanine or tryptophan. Each record gives: D gene, J gene, V gene, clone size, CDR3 DNA, CDR3 protein. A D gene is named only where the DNA matches it firmly. A clone size is listed for some rows: how often the clone was seen (once, few, many), or a class if it is expanded.

D: NA
J: TRBJ2-5
V: TRBV30
size: once
DNA: TGTGCCTGGAGAACAGGGTGGCCGGCCGAGGAGACCCAGTACTTC
CDR3: CAWRTGWPAEETQYF

D: NA
J: TRBJ2-2
V: TRBV11-2
size: NA
DNA: TGTGCCAGCAGCAGAGGGGGGGGCACGAACACCGGGGAGCTGTTTTTT
CDR3: CASSRGGGTNTGELFF

D: TRBD2
J: TRBJ2-1
V: TRBV19
size: NA
DNA: TGTGCCAGTAGTTTCACCGGGACTAGCGGGAGTTTCATGAATGAGCAGTTCTTC
CDR3: CASSFTGTSGSFMNEQFF

D: NA
J: TRBJ2-5
V: TRBV7-2
size: NA
DNA: TGTGCCAGCAGCTTATTGTTCGGGTCCGAGACCCAGTACTTC
CDR3: CASSLLFGSETQYF

D: TRBD2
J: TRBJ2-1
V: TRBV7-8
size: NA
DNA: TGTGCCACAGGGGCGGGAGGACTCTACAATGAGCAGTTCTTC
CDR3: CATGAGGLYNEQFF

D: NA
J: TRBJ2-6
V: TRBV18
size: NA
DNA: TGTGCCAGCTCACCGCAGGGGATCGGGGCCAACGTCCTGACTTTC
CDR3: CASSPQGIGANVLTF

D: TRBD1
J: TRBJ2-3
V: TRBV28
size: NA
DNA: TGTGCCAGTGGACAGGGGGCGCCCAGCACAGATACGCAGTATTTT
CDR3: CASGQGAPSTDTQYF

D: TRBD1
J: TRBJ1-2
V: TRBV2
size: once
DNA: TGTGCCAGCAGAGGACAGGCTAACTATGGCTACACCTTC
CDR3: CASRGQANYGYTF

D: TRBD2
J: TRBJ2-7
V: TRBV5-1
size: NA
DNA: TGCGCCAGCAGCAGGACTAGCTCCTACGAGCAGTACTTC
CDR3: CASSRTSSYEQYF

D: TRBD2
J: TRBJ2-1
V: TRBV7-2
size: once
DNA: TGTGCCAGCAGCTTAGATCCGGGGGGATCATACAATGAGCAGTTCTTC
CDR3: CASSLDPGGSYNEQFF

D: NA
J: TRBJ1-5
V: TRBV10-3
size: once
DNA: TGTGCCATCAGTGAGAGGGGGGGAGGAAGCAATCAGCCCCAGCATTTT
CDR3: CAISERGGGSNQPQHF

D: NA
J: TRBJ1-4
V: TRBV5-1
size: NA
DNA: TGCGCCAGCAGTCGCCAGGGCCTTAATGAAAAACTGTTTTTT
CDR3: CASSRQGLNEKLFF

D: TRBD1
J: TRBJ1-5
V: TRBV4-1
size: NA
DNA: TGCGCCAGCAGCCAAGATTACAGGGGGCATACGCCCCAGCATTTT
CDR3: CASSQDYRGHTPQHF

D: TRBD2
J: TRBJ2-7
V: TRBV6-5
size: NA
DNA: TGTGCCAGCAGGATCGGGACTAGCGGGAGTCGGGAGCAGTACTTC
CDR3: CASRIGTSGSREQYF

D: NA
J: TRBJ2-7
V: TRBV5-1
size: few
DNA: TGCGCCAGCAGCTTGGTGGTACAGCCCTACGAGCAGTACTTC
CDR3: CASSLVVQPYEQYF

D: TRBD1
J: TRBJ2-3
V: TRBV6-5
size: once
DNA: TGTGCCAGCAGACAAGACAGGGCCACAGATACGCAGTATTTT
CDR3: CASRQDRATDTQYF

D: NA
J: TRBJ2-7
V: TRBV18
size: NA
DNA: TGTGCCAGCTCACCACTAGCGAACTACGAGCAGTACTTC
CDR3: CASSPLANYEQYF

D: NA
J: TRBJ2-7
V: TRBV28
size: NA
DNA: TGTGCCAGCAGTTCCCAGGGTAGCGGTCTCTACGAGCAGTACTTC
CDR3: CASSSQGSGLYEQYF

D: NA
J: TRBJ2-4
V: TRBV7-2
size: NA
DNA: TGTGCCAGCAGCCGCCCGGACAGAAAAAACATTCAGTACTTC
CDR3: CASSRPDRKNIQYF

D: TRBD1
J: TRBJ2-7
V: TRBV19
size: NA
DNA: TGTGCCAGTACCCCAAGCGGAGCAGGGGGCTCCTACGAGCAGTACTTC
CDR3: CASTPSGAGGSYEQYF

D: TRBD2
J: TRBJ2-7
V: TRBV7-9
size: few
DNA: TGTGCCAGCAGCAGCTCCCCGGGACTAGCGGGAGGTTTATACGAGCAGTACTTC
CDR3: CASSSSPGLAGGLYEQYF

D: NA
J: TRBJ1-4
V: TRBV2
size: NA
DNA: TGTGCCAGCACGGTTCAACCGACAACTAATGAAAAACTGTTTTTT
CDR3: CASTVQPTTNEKLFF

D: NA
J: TRBJ1-2
V: TRBV5-1
size: NA
DNA: TGCGCCAGCAGCTTGGACGCCTTGGCTGGCTACACCTTC
CDR3: CASSLDALAGYTF

D: NA
J: TRBJ2-2
V: TRBV11-2
size: NA
DNA: TGTGCCAGCAGCGACAGATTGGGGGAGCTGTTTTTT
CDR3: CASSDRLGELFF

D: TRBD2
J: TRBJ2-2
V: TRBV2
size: NA
DNA: TGTGCCAGCAGTGACGTACTAGCGGGGACCGGGGAGCTGTTTTTT
CDR3: CASSDVLAGTGELFF

D: TRBD2
J: TRBJ2-4
V: TRBV27
size: NA
DNA: TGTGCCAGCAGTTTAAGAGCGGGAACCAGTCAAAACATTCAGTACTTC
CDR3: CASSLRAGTSQNIQYF

D: NA
J: TRBJ1-1
V: TRBV18
size: NA
DNA: TGTGCCAGCTCCCGATCGGACAGCTGGAACACTGAAGCTTTCTTT
CDR3: CASSRSDSWNTEAFF

D: TRBD1
J: TRBJ1-4
V: TRBV27
size: NA
DNA: TGTGCCAGCGGGGGACAGGGGGCGCATGAAAAACTGTTTTTT
CDR3: CASGGQGAHEKLFF

D: TRBD1
J: TRBJ2-2
V: TRBV9
size: NA
DNA: TGTGCCAGCAGCGACACAGGGGGCGCGACCGGGGAGCTGTTTTTT
CDR3: CASSDTGGATGELFF

D: TRBD1
J: TRBJ2-4
V: TRBV5-1
size: NA
DNA: TGCGCCAGCAGCGCTAACAGGGGTAACATTCAGTACTTC
CDR3: CASSANRGNIQYF

D: NA
J: TRBJ1-3
V: TRBV5-4
size: NA
DNA: TGTGCCAGCAGCTTGGGTGGAGAGGGTATCGGAAACACCATATATTTT
CDR3: CASSLGGEGIGNTIYF

D: NA
J: TRBJ2-7
V: TRBV11-1
size: NA
DNA: TGTGCCAGCAGCCCCCGCGGCTACGAGCAGTACTTC
CDR3: CASSPRGYEQYF

D: TRBD2
J: TRBJ2-1
V: TRBV11-2
size: once
DNA: TGTGCCAGCAGCTTAGGAGGGACTAGCTACAATGAGCAGTTCTTC
CDR3: CASSLGGTSYNEQFF

D: NA
J: TRBJ1-1
V: TRBV7-2
size: NA
DNA: TGTGCCAGCAGCTTAGATAGGGGTTCCCCGATGGGCACTGAAGCTTTCTTT
CDR3: CASSLDRGSPMGTEAFF

D: NA
J: TRBJ2-1
V: TRBV2
size: once
DNA: TGTGCCAGCGAGAAAACCAATGAGCAGTTCTTC
CDR3: CASEKTNEQFF

D: NA
J: TRBJ1-2
V: TRBV6-1
size: NA
DNA: TGTGCCAGCAGTGAAGATTGGAGAGCTAACTATGGCTACACCTTC
CDR3: CASSEDWRANYGYTF

D: NA
J: TRBJ2-1
V: TRBV19
size: NA
DNA: TGTGCCAGTAGTCTAATAAGGGGTTCCTACAATGAGCAGTTCTTC
CDR3: CASSLIRGSYNEQFF

D: NA
J: TRBJ2-7
V: TRBV23-1
size: NA
DNA: TGCGCCAGCAGTCTCCAAACCGGCGCGGGACAGCAAGACTACGAGCAGTACTTC
CDR3: CASSLQTGAGQQDYEQYF

D: NA
J: TRBJ2-7
V: TRBV5-1
size: NA
DNA: TGCGCCAGCAGCTCGATACCACAGGGAACGGCCAGATCCTACGAGCAGTACTTC
CDR3: CASSSIPQGTARSYEQYF

D: NA
J: TRBJ2-7
V: TRBV4-1
size: NA
DNA: TGCGCCAGCAGCCTCCAACCGGCAGGGTCACTCGGGGAGCAGTACTTC
CDR3: CASSLQPAGSLGEQYF

D: TRBD2
J: TRBJ2-2
V: TRBV5-1
size: NA
DNA: TGCGCCAGCAGCTTGGTCAGCGGGGGGGCCTCCACCGGGGAGCTGTTTTTT
CDR3: CASSLVSGGASTGELFF

D: NA
J: TRBJ1-1
V: TRBV3-1/TRBV3-2
size: NA
DNA: TGTGCCAGCAGCCAAGGCAGGGAGGGGGCTTTCTTT
CDR3: CASSQGREGAFF

D: TRBD2
J: TRBJ2-1
V: TRBV4-3
size: once
DNA: TGCGCCAGCAGCCAAAGGCGGGGGGTTAACAATGAGCAGTTCTTC
CDR3: CASSQRRGVNNEQFF

D: NA
J: TRBJ2-7
V: TRBV7-5
size: NA
DNA: TGTGTCAGAAGCGTCACTGGGACTAGCGGGGACCCAGCGCTGTACGAGCAGTACTTC
CDR3: CVRSVTGTSGDPALYEQYF

D: NA
J: TRBJ1-1
V: TRBV12-3/TRBV12-4
size: NA
DNA: TGTGCCAGCAGTTTATCCGTGAACACTGAAGCTTTCTTT
CDR3: CASSLSVNTEAFF

D: TRBD2
J: TRBJ2-1
V: TRBV7-9
size: NA
DNA: TGTGCCAGCAGGGGAGGGTCCCCGGGACTAGCGGGAGGCAGGGAGCAGTTCTTC
CDR3: CASRGGSPGLAGGREQFF

D: NA
J: TRBJ1-1
V: TRBV29-1
size: NA
DNA: TGCAGCGTTAATAGCCAGGGGAAAGCTTTCTTT
CDR3: CSVNSQGKAFF

D: NA
J: TRBJ2-1
V: TRBV7-8
size: NA
DNA: TGTGCCAGCAGCTTAAGGGTCCCGTGGGGGCGTTCCTACAATGAGCAGTTCTTC
CDR3: CASSLRVPWGRSYNEQFF

D: NA
J: TRBJ2-1
V: TRBV6-5
size: NA
DNA: TGTGCCAGCCGATTACGGGCAGGGATATACAATGAGCAGTTCTTC
CDR3: CASRLRAGIYNEQFF

D: TRBD1
J: TRBJ1-6
V: TRBV5-4
size: NA
DNA: TGTGCCAGCAGCTTGCTAGGACAGGGGTATAATTCACCCCTCCACTTT
CDR3: CASSLLGQGYNSPLHF

D: NA
J: TRBJ1-2
V: TRBV5-6
size: NA
DNA: TGTGCCAGCCACGCTTGGACTGGGAGGGCTAACTATGGCTACACCTTC
CDR3: CASHAWTGRANYGYTF

D: TRBD2
J: TRBJ2-3
V: TRBV11-3
size: NA
DNA: TGTGCCAGCAGCTTAGGCCAGCGGGAGATGATAGATACGCAGTATTTT
CDR3: CASSLGQREMIDTQYF

D: TRBD1
J: TRBJ1-4
V: TRBV19
size: NA
DNA: TGTGCCAGTAGGCCGGGACAGGGGTATGAAAAACTGTTTTTT
CDR3: CASRPGQGYEKLFF

D: TRBD2
J: TRBJ2-3
V: TRBV7-2
size: NA
DNA: TGTGCCAGCAGCTTAGGACTAGCGGGGGGAACAGATACGCAGTATTTT
CDR3: CASSLGLAGGTDTQYF

D: NA
J: TRBJ1-6
V: TRBV7-8
size: NA
DNA: TGTGCCAGCAGCGCCCGACAGGAAACCTATAATTCACCCCTCCACTTT
CDR3: CASSARQETYNSPLHF

D: NA
J: TRBJ2-7
V: TRBV6-8
size: NA
DNA: TGTGCCAGCAGTCATCGGGACTCTGCCTACGAGCAGTACTTC
CDR3: CASSHRDSAYEQYF

D: TRBD1
J: TRBJ1-6
V: TRBV4-2
size: NA
DNA: TGTGCCAGCAACCCCGCGCCGGGACAGGGTTATTCACCCCTCCACTTT
CDR3: CASNPAPGQGYSPLHF

D: NA
J: TRBJ1-2
V: TRBV2
size: NA
DNA: TGTGCCAGCAGGGAACGGGGGAACTATGGCTACACCTTC
CDR3: CASRERGNYGYTF

D: NA
J: TRBJ2-1
V: TRBV27
size: NA
DNA: TGTGCCAGCAGTTTATCGAGAGTAGCGACTTCGATGAATGAGCAGTTCTTC
CDR3: CASSLSRVATSMNEQFF

D: TRBD2
J: TRBJ2-5
V: TRBV5-1
size: NA
DNA: TGCGCCAGCAGCTTGGATGCTAGCGGGGGACGGGAGACCCAGTACTTC
CDR3: CASSLDASGGRETQYF